One sample yielded the 7 T cell receptor beta chains listed below, sequenced in a study of shared clonotypes between healthy human individuals. Generated by immunoSEQ multiplex PCR, the TCRdb table keeps only in-frame clones and is missing some. The table records about 2 million clones, 90% to 95% of them present only once. Sequenced: naive CD4+ T cells sorted from blood. As to subset: CD45RA+ positively selected. These receptor sequences come from a man younger than 35 in good health.

The chain uses TRBV5-1 and TRBJ1-4; possible D gene TRBD1, 6 bases. This CDR3 is 15 amino acids long. Germline loops: CDR1 SGHRS, CDR2 YFSETQ. Between the trimmed V and J ends, which lost 1 base and 7 bases, there was a span of 14 bases. The CDR3 here is CASSLWGAKGEKLFF. CDR3 nucleotide sequence: TGCGCCAGCAGCTTGTGGGGGGCCAAGGGTGAAAAACTGTTTTTT.

The chain is built from TRBV19 and TRBJ1-1, with D perhaps matching TRBD1 (5 bases). This CDR3 has 14 amino acids. Germline CDR1 reads LNHDA; CDR2 reads SQIVND (reference sequence). V gave up 8 bases and J gave up 4 bases, with 17 bases separating them. The CDR3 here is CASGGISLGTEAFF. Written as DNA, the CDR3 is TGTGCCAGTGGGGGTATTAGTTTAGGCACTGAAGCTTTCTTT.

The chain employs TRBV11-2 and TRBJ2-7, with a tentative D call TRBD2 (5 bases). The V and J ends lost 1 base and 4 bases respectively, with 14 bases between them. The CDR3 has 15 amino acids. Germline V gene lookup returns CDR1 SGHAT and CDR2 FQNNGV. The CDR3 reads CASSLGPGISYEQYF. The CDR3 DNA is TGTGCCAGCAGCTTAGGGCCGGGGATTTCTTACGAGCAGTACTTC. The variable domain in full, with the rest retrieved from reference TRBV11-2 and TRBJ2-7, is EAGVAQSPRYKIIEKRQSVAFWCNPISGHATLYWYQQILGQGPKLLIQFQNNGVVDDSQLPKDRFSAERLKGVDSTLKIQPAKLEDSAVYLCASSLGPGISYEQYFGPGTRLTVT.

This rearrangement joins TRBV5-6 to TRBJ1-1; tentative D call: TRBD1 (6 bases). The CDR3 has 14 residues. Germline V gene sequence: CDR1 SGHDT, CDR2 YYEEEE. V was pared by 4 bases and J by 5 bases, with 15 bases between. The CDR3 coding sequence is TGTGCCAGCAGCATATCAGGGGTTAGTACTGAAGCTTTCTTT. It specifies CASSISGVSTEAFF.

As DNA, the CDR3 is TGCGCCAGCAGCCAAGATCAGGGGGCCGTATGGACGCAGTATTTT. It encodes CASSQDQGAVWTQYF. The chain employs TRBV4-1 and TRBJ2-3; 8 nucleotides agree with TRBD1. V was clipped by 0 bases and J by 9 bases; unmatched bases: 8. CDR3 size: 15 residues. CDR1 and CDR2 (germline): MGHRA, YSYEKL.

The genes are TRBV18 and TRBJ2-7, with TRBD1 matching over 7 bases. Germline lookup yields CDR1 KGHSH and CDR2 LQKENI. The junction had 6 bases not matched to a gene; V was cut back by 5 bases and J by 2 bases. CDR3 length: 14 amino acids. The CDR3 spells CASSTGQLTYEQYF. CDR3 nucleotide sequence: TGTGCCAGCTCAACGGGACAGCTAACCTACGAGCAGTACTTC. Full variable domain (outside the CDR3, taken from reference TRBV18 and TRBJ2-7): NAGVMQNPRHLVRRRGQEARLRCSPMKGHSHVYWYRQLPEEGLKFMVYLQKENIIDESGMPKERFSAEFPKEGPSILRIQQVVRGDSAAYFCASSTGQLTYEQYFGPGTRLTVT.

The chain is built from TRBV11-2 and TRBJ2-5; 11 positions match TRBD1. CDR3 length: 14 residues. Germline V gene data show CDR1 as SGHAT and CDR2 as FQNNGV. J lost 5 bases, V lost 6 bases, and 5 bases had no gene match. CDR3 DNA sequence: TGTGCCAGCAGTAGGGGACAGGGGGTCGAGACCCAGTACTTC. It specifies CASSRGQGVETQYF.